These T cell receptor beta chains were read from a single sample in a study of T cell changes during pregnancy in multiple sclerosis. Libraries were prepared by immunoSEQ multiplex PCR; TCRdb keeps only in-frame clonotypes and omits some of them. The sample records approximately 49,000 clones, about 91% being singletons. The input for sequencing was peripheral blood, taken after pregnancy. The receptors here all came from a female donor with multiple sclerosis, enrolled in a pregnancy study. Both conserved end residues are part of each CDR3. A D gene is named only where the DNA matches it firmly. Not all rows give a size; the values are once, few, many and, for expanded clones, a class.

V gene: TRBV4-1
clone size: .
J gene: TRBJ1-4
D gene: .
CDR3 protein: CASSQTPMQGPREKLFF
CDR3 DNA: TGCGCCAGCAGCCAAACGCCGATGCAGGGCCCTAGGGAAAAACTGTTTTTT

V gene: TRBV18
clone size: once
J gene: TRBJ1-2
D gene: .
CDR3 protein: CASSPPIDSYGYTF
CDR3 DNA: TGTGCCAGCTCACCACCAATCGACAGCTATGGCTACACCTTC

V gene: TRBV30
clone size: .
J gene: TRBJ2-7
D gene: TRBD1
CDR3 protein: CAWSWDSYSYEQYF
CDR3 DNA: TGTGCCTGGTCCTGGGACAGTTACTCCTACGAGCAGTACTTC

V gene: TRBV5-1
clone size: .
J gene: TRBJ1-1
D gene: TRBD1
CDR3 protein: CASSSTGVRGGRRLTEAFF
CDR3 DNA: TGCGCCAGCAGCTCTACAGGGGTAAGGGGTGGCAGGCGCCTCACTGAAGCTTTCTTT

V gene: TRBV19
clone size: .
J gene: TRBJ1-3
D gene: .
CDR3 protein: CASSIALGLAGNTIYF
CDR3 DNA: TGTGCCAGTAGTATCGCTCTAGGTTTAGCTGGAAACACCATATATTTT

V gene: TRBV27
clone size: .
J gene: TRBJ1-2
D gene: .
CDR3 protein: CASRPVRPRTIDGYTF
CDR3 DNA: TGTGCCAGCAGGCCTGTACGACCCCGGACAATTGATGGCTACACCTTC

V gene: TRBV11-1
clone size: .
J gene: TRBJ2-3
D gene: .
CDR3 protein: CASSLGLSTDTQYF
CDR3 DNA: TGTGCCAGCAGCTTAGGGCTTTCCACAGATACGCAGTATTTT

V gene: TRBV6-4
clone size: medium-sized
J gene: TRBJ2-3
D gene: .
CDR3 protein: CASSRGSTDTQYF
CDR3 DNA: TGTGCCAGCAGCCGGGGGAGCACAGATACGCAGTATTTT

V gene: TRBV7-9
clone size: few
J gene: TRBJ2-2
D gene: .
CDR3 protein: CASSLGLGSTGELFF
CDR3 DNA: TGTGCCAGCAGCTTAGGACTAGGTAGCACCGGGGAGCTGTTTTTT

V gene: TRBV6-1
clone size: .
J gene: TRBJ1-5
D gene: TRBD1
CDR3 protein: CASRATGRNQPQHF
CDR3 DNA: TGTGCCAGCAGGGCGACAGGGCGGAATCAGCCCCAGCATTTT

V gene: TRBV9
clone size: .
J gene: TRBJ1-3
D gene: .
CDR3 protein: CASSVHSGRGNTIYF
CDR3 DNA: TGTGCCAGCAGCGTACATTCCGGCAGGGGAAACACCATATATTTT

V gene: TRBV4-1
clone size: .
J gene: TRBJ2-2
D gene: TRBD2
CDR3 protein: CASSQELGTRGGTGELFF
CDR3 DNA: TGCGCCAGCAGCCAAGAATTAGGGACTCGCGGGGGCACCGGGGAGCTGTTTTTT

V gene: TRBV4-2
clone size: .
J gene: TRBJ2-1
D gene: TRBD2
CDR3 protein: CASSQSKRGVNEQFF
CDR3 DNA: TGTGCCAGCAGCCAATCAAAGCGGGGGGTCAATGAGCAGTTCTTC

V gene: TRBV4-1
clone size: .
J gene: TRBJ1-5
D gene: .
CDR3 protein: CASSQGHPNQPQHF
CDR3 DNA: TGCGCCAGCAGCCAAGGACACCCCAATCAGCCCCAGCATTTT

V gene: TRBV7-6
clone size: .
J gene: TRBJ2-7
D gene: .
CDR3 protein: CASSPRTYEQYF
CDR3 DNA: TGTGCCAGCAGCCCTAGGACCTACGAGCAGTACTTC

V gene: TRBV5-6
clone size: .
J gene: TRBJ1-2
D gene: TRBD1
CDR3 protein: CASSFLGTGLGGGYTF
CDR3 DNA: TGTGCCAGCAGCTTCCTAGGGACAGGGTTAGGAGGGGGCTACACCTTC

V gene: TRBV9
clone size: .
J gene: TRBJ2-1
D gene: .
CDR3 protein: CASSVGLGGNEQFF
CDR3 DNA: TGTGCCAGCAGCGTAGGACTAGGAGGAAATGAGCAGTTCTTC

V gene: TRBV7-3
clone size: .
J gene: TRBJ1-1
D gene: .
CDR3 protein: CASSPSRGRVTEAFF
CDR3 DNA: TGTGCCAGCAGCCCGTCAAGAGGGAGGGTCACTGAAGCTTTCTTT

V gene: TRBV30
clone size: .
J gene: TRBJ1-1
D gene: .
CDR3 protein: CAWTLRGQEAFF
CDR3 DNA: TGTGCCTGGACTTTAAGGGGCCAGGAAGCTTTCTTT

V gene: TRBV30
clone size: .
J gene: TRBJ2-7
D gene: .
CDR3 protein: CAWSQMVGPSTQYF
CDR3 DNA: TGTGCCTGGAGTCAAATGGTTGGCCCTTCCACACAGTACTTC

V gene: TRBV7-2
clone size: .
J gene: TRBJ2-1
D gene: .
CDR3 protein: CASSFVTADNEQFF
CDR3 DNA: TGTGCCAGCAGCTTCGTGACAGCTGACAATGAGCAGTTCTTC

V gene: TRBV4-3
clone size: .
J gene: TRBJ2-2
D gene: .
CDR3 protein: CASSPRADSQNTGELFF
CDR3 DNA: TGCGCCAGCAGCCCACGGGCGGACAGCCAAAACACCGGGGAGCTGTTTTTT

V gene: TRBV7-2
clone size: few
J gene: TRBJ2-2
D gene: .
CDR3 protein: CASSLVSNTGELFF
CDR3 DNA: TGTGCCAGCAGCTTAGTTTCAAACACCGGGGAGCTGTTTTTT

V gene: TRBV5-6
clone size: once
J gene: TRBJ2-7
D gene: TRBD1
CDR3 protein: CASSLWGQTSSNQYF
CDR3 DNA: TGTGCCAGCAGCTTGTGGGGACAGACGAGCTCTAACCAGTACTTC

V gene: TRBV19
clone size: .
J gene: TRBJ1-1
D gene: .
CDR3 protein: CASSAPGTTEAFF
CDR3 DNA: TGTGCCAGTAGTGCCCCAGGTACCACTGAAGCTTTCTTT

V gene: TRBV4-3
clone size: once
J gene: TRBJ1-4
D gene: TRBD1
CDR3 protein: CASSQGQGSEKLFF
CDR3 DNA: TGCGCCAGCAGCCAGGGACAGGGAAGCGAAAAACTGTTTTTT